These T cell receptor beta chains were read from a single sample in a study of T cell responses to AZD1222 COVID-19 vaccine. TCRdb's copy holds only in-frame clones and misses some; the assay was immunoSEQ multiplex PCR. The data show 150,000 to 200,000 clones, with approximately 93% seen just once and approximately 1% held by the top ten. The input for sequencing was peripheral blood, taken on day 0 of AZD1222 vaccination. The receptors come from an adult in good health. Both conserved end residues are part of each CDR3. The D gene is left open where the match is weak. Clone size is not always given. Where it is, it says once, few, many or a class for expanded clones.

v_call	clone_size	j_call	d_call	cdr3_nt	cdr3_aa
TRBV4-1	-	TRBJ1-6	-	TGCGCCAGCAGCCAAGTCGACGGAATCTTAGCGGCCCTCCACTTT	CASSQVDGILAALHF
TRBV7-9	-	TRBJ2-5	TRBD1	TGTGCCAGCAGCTTAGGGGGACAGATCCAAGAGACCCAGTACTTC	CASSLGGQIQETQYF
TRBV7-2	once	TRBJ2-5	TRBD2	TGTGCCAGCAGGGAGCGGGGGGGAAAAGAGACCCAGTACTTC	CASRERGGKETQYF
TRBV18	-	TRBJ1-1	-	TGTGCCAGCTCACCACAGGGGGGAACGAACACTGAAGCTTTCTTT	CASSPQGGTNTEAFF
TRBV3-1/TRBV3-2	-	TRBJ1-6	-	TGTGCCAGCAGCCAGGGTTCACCCCTCCACTTT	CASSQGSPLHF
TRBV6-6	-	TRBJ2-1	-	TGTGCCAGCAGTTACTCATCCAGGGGGGTGTCCAATGAGCAGTTCTTC	CASSYSSRGVSNEQFF
TRBV14	few	TRBJ2-3	-	TGTGCCAGCAGCCATTGGGGGCCCACAGATACGCAGTATTTT	CASSHWGPTDTQYF
TRBV28	-	TRBJ1-1	-	TGTGCCAGCCTGGACAGTGGTTCTGAAGCTTTCTTT	CASLDSGSEAFF
TRBV19	-	TRBJ2-7	TRBD1	TGTGCCAGTAAGACCGGGACAGGTTCCTACGAGCAGTACTTC	CASKTGTGSYEQYF
TRBV7-9	-	TRBJ1-5	TRBD1	TGTGCCAGCAGCGCAGGGACAGGGATTAATCAGCCCCAGCATTTT	CASSAGTGINQPQHF
TRBV5-6	-	TRBJ1-2	-	TGTGCCAGCAGTACAGGGCCCTATGGCTACACCTTC	CASSTGPYGYTF
TRBV29-1	-	TRBJ2-2	TRBD2	TGCAGCGATCTTTCGGGACTAGCGGGGGTGGATGGGGAGCTGTTTTTT	CSDLSGLAGVDGELFF
TRBV18	-	TRBJ1-5	-	TGTGCCAGCTCACAGGGATTTAATCAGCCCCAGCATTTT	CASSQGFNQPQHF
TRBV11-2	-	TRBJ1-2	TRBD1	TGTGCCAGCAGCTCGATGTACAGGGGGCAATTCGATGGCTACACCTTC	CASSSMYRGQFDGYTF
TRBV9	-	TRBJ1-5	-	TGTGCCAGCAGCGTATTGTCGCAGGGTGGGCATCAGCCCCAGCATTTT	CASSVLSQGGHQPQHF
TRBV29-1	-	TRBJ1-2	-	TGCAGCGTTGAAGATCTGGCCAGTACTAACTATGGCTACACCTTC	CSVEDLASTNYGYTF
TRBV13	-	TRBJ1-4	TRBD1	TGTGCCAGCAGCTTAGGAGGGGGCCCATTGGTTTTT	CASSLGGGPLVF
TRBV3-1/TRBV3-2	-	TRBJ2-5	-	TGTGCCAGCAGCCCCCGAGACAGCCAAGAGACCCAGTACTTC	CASSPRDSQETQYF
TRBV5-6	-	TRBJ1-2	TRBD1	TGTGCCAGCAGCTATGGGACAGGCTTTCCTGGCTACACCTTC	CASSYGTGFPGYTF
TRBV2	-	TRBJ2-5	TRBD1	TGTGCCAGCAGTGAACCGGGACAGGGGGCGCCTGACAAGAGGACCCAGTACTTC	CASSEPGQGAPDKRTQYF
TRBV4-1	-	TRBJ1-6	-	TGCGCCAGCAGCCAAGGGTACTACAGCTCCTATAATTCACCCCTCCACTTT	CASSQGYYSSYNSPLHF
TRBV5-1	-	TRBJ2-1	TRBD1	TGCGCCAGCAGCCCGAAACTTCAGGGGACAGCATCACGAGAGCAGTTCTTC	CASSPKLQGTASREQFF
TRBV7-2	-	TRBJ1-2	-	TGTGCCAGCAGCTTAGAGATTTACTATGGCTACACCTTC	CASSLEIYYGYTF
TRBV5-1	-	TRBJ2-1	-	TGCGCCAGCAGTGTTTTAGGTAGCTCCTACAATGAGCAGTTCTTC	CASSVLGSSYNEQFF